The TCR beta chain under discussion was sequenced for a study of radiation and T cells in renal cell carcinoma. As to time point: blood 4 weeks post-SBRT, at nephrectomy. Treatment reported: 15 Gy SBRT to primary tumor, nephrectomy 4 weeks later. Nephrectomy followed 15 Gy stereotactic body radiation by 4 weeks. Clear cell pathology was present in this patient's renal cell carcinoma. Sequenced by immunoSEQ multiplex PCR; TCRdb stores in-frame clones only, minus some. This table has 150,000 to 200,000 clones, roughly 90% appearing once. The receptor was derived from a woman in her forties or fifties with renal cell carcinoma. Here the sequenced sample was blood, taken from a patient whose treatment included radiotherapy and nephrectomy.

DNA for the CDR3: TGTGCCAGCAGCAGGGGGATCCGTGAGCAGTTCTTC. This translates into CASSRGIREQFF. This chain joins TRBV5-8 and TRBJ2-1; weak D call: TRBD1 (6 bases). The CDR3 is 12 residues long. V shed 4 bases and J shed 9 bases, with 11 bases lying between them. CDR1 SGHTS and CDR2 YDEGEE come from the germline V gene.